A single sample is the source of the 18 T cell receptor beta chains below, sequenced in a study of cytomegalovirus exposure and HLA in healthy donors. The PCR had 60 Vbeta and 13 Jbeta primers. The data were produced by immunoSEQ multiplex PCR, yet TCRdb's version contains in-frame clones alone and is incomplete. The sample lists 90,000 to 140,000 clones; around 75% were seen once. The specimen sequenced was PBMCs. All receptors come from a man aged 25 to 45 in good health and CMV-seronegative.

This clone was counted only a few times. This chain joins TRBV19 and TRBJ2-3; 9 nucleotides match TRBD1. CDR3 length: 16 amino acids. Trimming removed 0 bases from V and 4 bases from J; junction bases left unmatched: 5. Germline V gene sequence: CDR1 LNHDA, CDR2 SQIVND (reference sequence). The CDR3 DNA reads TGTGCCAGTAGTATAGAAAGGGACAGGGAGGCAGATACGCAGTATTTT. Translated, it gives CASSIERDREADTQYF.

This chain connects TRBV7-9 to TRBJ1-1; TRBD1 agrees at 11 bases. The CDR3 runs to 16 residues. Germline CDR1 reads SEHNR; CDR2 reads FQNEAQ (reference sequence). V lost 5 bases, J lost 5 bases, and 10 bases stayed unmatched. CDR3 DNA sequence: TGTGCCAGCAGCGCCAAAACGGACAGGGGGCCGACTGAAGCTTTCTTT. It codes for CASSAKTDRGPTEAFF.

The rearrangement links TRBV7-3 to TRBJ2-3; D is uncertain. Per germline, CDR1 SGHTA and CDR2 FQGTGA. Trimming took off 5 bases at V and 2 bases at J, with 8 bases between the two ends. The CDR3 sequence is 13 residues long. The CDR3: CASSPTFTDTQYF. CDR3 DNA sequence: TGTGCCAGCAGCCCTACGTTCACAGATACGCAGTATTTT.

The chain employs TRBV19 and TRBJ2-3; 11 bases are a match to TRBD2. CDR1 LNHDA and CDR2 SQIVND come from the germline V gene (reference sequence). This CDR3 has 14 amino acids. Trimming removed 7 bases from V and 5 bases from J; junction bases left unmatched: 5. The CDR3 nucleotides read TGTGCCAGTAAGACTAGCGGGGCGAGAGATACGCAGTATTTT. It encodes CASKTSGARDTQYF.

The chain is built from TRBV28 and TRBJ2-6, with a weak D call TRBD2 (7 bases). CDR1 MDHEN and CDR2 SYDVKM come from the germline V gene. V lost 11 bases, J lost 4 bases, and 18 bases lay in between. This CDR3 has 15 amino acids. DNA of the CDR3: TGTGCCGTCCCCGGGGGGCCATTGGGGGCCAACGTCCTGACTTTC. This translates into CAVPGGPLGANVLTF.

The rearrangement joins TRBV9 to TRBJ2-1; weak D call: TRBD2 (6 bases). V lost 0 bases to trimming and J lost 7 bases, with 14 bases between them. CDR3 size: 15 residues. Germline CDR1 and CDR2: SGDLS and YYNGEE. The CDR3 spells CASSVGAGTGNEQFF. In DNA form, the CDR3 reads TGTGCCAGCAGCGTAGGGGCGGGAACTGGGAATGAGCAGTTCTTC.

The count of this clone is one. The J gene is TRBJ2-2, the V gene TRBV6-5; D is perhaps TRBD2 (6 bases). The CDR3 contains 15 residues. CDR1 and CDR2 from the germline V gene are MNHEY and SVGAGI. V was pared by 8 bases and J by 6 bases, with 19 bases between. Here the CDR3 reads CASGNSGKRSGELFF. CDR3 sequence (DNA): TGTGCCAGCGGAAATAGCGGAAAGCGTTCCGGGGAGCTGTTTTTT.

V and J are TRBV30 and TRBJ1-1, with D possibly TRBD1 on 5 matching bases. The V end was cut by 1 base, the J end by 5 bases, with 11 bases between. Germline CDR1 and CDR2: GTSNPN and SVGIG (reference sequence). The CDR3 is 13 amino acids. DNA of the CDR3: TGTGCCTGGAGTGCCTCAGGGAAAACTGAAGCTTTCTTT. Its protein product is CAWSASGKTEAFF.

This clone was seen only a few times. The chain is built from TRBV29-1 and TRBJ2-7, with D perhaps matching TRBD1 (6 bases). This CDR3 spans 16 amino acids. Deletions cut 0 bases from V and 6 bases from J, with 21 bases between. Germline V gives CDR1 SQVTM, CDR2 ANQGSEA. The CDR3 sequence is CSVEDPEGTTRGEQYF. Here the CDR3 DNA reads TGCAGCGTTGAAGATCCAGAGGGGACAACAAGAGGCGAGCAGTACTTC.

V gene TRBV27 combines with J gene TRBJ1-2; 9 bases are a match to TRBD1. The CDR3 is 14 amino acids. In germline, CDR1 is MNHEY, CDR2 SMNVEV (reference sequence). The V gene end was trimmed by 6 bases and the J gene end by 4 bases; junction bases not matched to a gene: 6. The CDR3 DNA is TGTGCCAGCAGCGGGACAGGGAGGAGCTATGGCTACACCTTC. This gives the protein CASSGTGRSYGYTF.

Concerning this clone: This sample also contains other DNA sequences that code for the same CDR3. This chain connects TRBV30 to TRBJ2-5; 14 nucleotides agree with TRBD2. This CDR3 region has 17 residues. J was trimmed by 5 bases and V by 7 bases; bases with no gene match: 15. Germline values: CDR1 GTSNPN, CDR2 SVGIG (reference sequence). For the CDR3, the DNA is TGTGCCTCCACCCCCGGGACTAGCGGGGGCCATCAGGAGACCCAGTACTTC. Translating it yields CASTPGTSGGHQETQYF.

The V and J genes are TRBV29-1 and TRBJ2-7; 7 bases line up with TRBD1. The CDR3 length is 14 residues. Unmatched junction bases numbered 9, after V lost 5 bases and J lost 2 bases. The germline V gene encodes CDR1 SQVTM and CDR2 ANQGSEA. This CDR3 reads CSVSRGPQPYEQYF. The CDR3 nucleotides are TGCAGCGTTAGTAGGGGGCCCCAGCCCTACGAGCAGTACTTC.

The chain couples TRBV7-3 to TRBJ1-1, with D possibly TRBD1 on 6 matching bases. The V gene's germline CDR1 is SGHTA and CDR2 FQGTGA. V was pared by 1 base and J by 4 bases, with 13 bases between. The CDR3 loop spans 15 amino acids. In DNA, the CDR3 is TGTGCCAGCAGCTTAAATGCGGGGGCGGCCACTGAAGCTTTCTTT. It codes for CASSLNAGAATEAFF. Filled out from reference TRBV7-3 and TRBJ1-1, the complete variable domain reads GAGVSQTPSNKVTEKGKYVELRCDPISGHTALYWYRQSLGQGPEFLIYFQGTGAADDSGLPNDRFFAVRPEGSVSTLKIQRTERGDSAVYLCASSLNAGAATEAFFGQGTRLTVV.

DNA for the CDR3: TGTGCCAGCAGCTCCATCGACAGGGATAGTGAGCAGTTCTTC. Protein product: CASSSIDRDSEQFF. The chain is built from TRBV7-2 and TRBJ2-1, with TRBD1 matching 7 bases. V was pared by 4 bases and J by 9 bases, with 9 bases of the junction left unmatched. Germline CDR1 reads SGHTA; CDR2 reads FQGNSA. This CDR3 has 14 amino acids.

This chain uses TRBV7-9 with TRBJ1-1; no firm D call. This CDR3 is built from 15 residues. Looked up from germline, CDR1 is SEHNR and CDR2 is FQNEAQ (reference sequence). With 6 bases removed from V and 2 bases from J, the gap between germline ends came to 16 bases. Here the CDR3 reads CASRPHLTANTEAFF. For the CDR3, the DNA is TGTGCCAGCAGACCCCACCTTACAGCCAACACTGAAGCTTTCTTT.

Only a few counts were recorded for this clone. This chain connects TRBV6-6 to TRBJ1-5; possibly TRBD1 for D (6 bases). Trimming left V 9 bases short and J 1 base short, with 13 bases between. The CDR3 has 14 residues. Germline V gene data show CDR1 as MNHNY and CDR2 as SVGAGI (reference sequence). The CDR3 reads CASQTGNSNQPQHF. CDR3 nucleotides: TGTGCCAGTCAGACAGGTAACAGCAATCAGCCCCAGCATTTT.

The chain recombines TRBV6-5 with TRBJ2-7; 9 bases match TRBD2. The V gene's germline CDR1 is MNHEY and CDR2 SVGAGI. The CDR3 length is 15 residues. Trimming took 2 bases from V and 2 from J; bases not matched to a gene: 4. For the CDR3, the DNA is TGTGCCAGCAGTTACGGTAGCGGGAGTCCCTACGAGCAGTACTTC. It specifies CASSYGSGSPYEQYF.

This clone occurred a few times. CDR3 DNA sequence: TGCGCCAGCAGCTTGGAACAGGAATATGGCTACACCTTC. As protein: CASSLEQEYGYTF. The rearrangement links TRBV5-1 to TRBJ1-2, with D maybe TRBD1 (5 bases). The ends were cut back, 0 bases at V and 5 bases at J, with 8 bases in the middle. Per germline, CDR1 SGHRS and CDR2 YFSETQ. This CDR3 is built from 13 residues. Full variable domain (remainder filled in from reference TRBV5-1 and TRBJ1-2): KAGVTQTPRYLIKTRGQQVTLSCSPISGHRSVSWYQQTPGQGLQFLFEYFSETQRNKGNFPGRFSGRQFSNSRSEMNVSTLELGDSALYLCASSLEQEYGYTFGSGTRLTVV.